The 27 T cell receptor beta chains below come from one sample, sequenced in a study of low-dose radiotherapy and immunotherapy resistance in tumors. Priming of first-strand cDNA relied on TRAV- and TRBV-specific primers (covering alpha and beta chains). A constant-region primer paired with the V-primer adapter amplified TCRs over about 20 PCR cycles. MiXCR was run by TCRdb on the reads, yielding one entry per CDR3 protein. The table lists under 10,000 distinct CDR3 sequences, approximately 61% of them singletons. The receptors shown here come from a human donor with advanced metastatic prostate, ovarian, gallbladder or colorectal cancer (not recorded which). This table probably holds off-target reads from a library built for another chain.

This clonotype is a singleton in its sample. This rearrangement joins TRBV12-3 or TRBV12-4 to TRBJ2-3; D is unresolved. The CDR3 covers 14 residues. The germline V and J ends were trimmed by 3 bases and 0 bases, with 7 bases remaining between them. CDR3 bases: TGTGCCAGCAGTTTTTACGGTAGCACAGATACGCAGTATTTT. It specifies CASSFYGSTDTQYF.

This clonotype was seen a few times. The chain's CDR3 is CASTEGTSTYEQYF. The CDR3 DNA is TGTGCCAGCACCGAAGGGACTTCAACCTACGAGCAGTACTTC. The chain couples TRBV2 to TRBJ2-7; TRBD2 might be the D (6 bases). Germline V gene lookup returns CDR1 SNHLY and CDR2 FYNNEI. CDR3 length equals 14 residues. Trimming removed 7 bases at V and 2 bases at J, with 15 bases between.

This chain joins TRBV6-5 and TRBJ2-5, with TRBD2 matching 11 bases. CDR1 and CDR2 (germline): MNHEY, SVGAGI. The trim removed 0 bases at V and 3 bases at J, leaving 6 bases unmatched. The CDR3 is 17 amino acids. CDR3 DNA: TGTGCCAGCAGTTACTCGAGTAGCGGGAGGGCTGAAGAGACCCAGTACTTC. It specifies CASSYSSSGRAEETQYF.

This clonotype has just a few counts. This chain uses TRBV6-4 with TRBJ2-3; a weak D match, TRBD1 (6 bases). CDR3 size: 15 residues. The germline gives CDR1 MRHNA, CDR2 SNTAGT. V gave up 6 bases and J gave up 0 bases, with 13 bases separating them. The CDR3 DNA follows: TGTGCCAGCAGCCACGTGGGGGCCAGCACAGATACGCAGTATTTT. It specifies CASSHVGASTDTQYF.

This clonotype turned up a few times. The rearrangement links TRBV5-4 to TRBJ2-1, with D unclear. This CDR3 region has 13 residues. In germline, CDR1 is SGHNT, CDR2 YYREEE (reference sequence). V lost 0 bases to trimming and J lost 10 bases, with 11 bases between them. The CDR3 reads CASSLVSGDEQFF. The CDR3 DNA reads TGTGCCAGCAGCTTGGTATCCGGAGACGAGCAGTTCTTC. The full variable domain, with the rest looked up from reference TRBV5-4 and TRBJ2-1, is ETGVTQSPTHLIKTRGQQVTLRCSSQSGHNTVSWYQQALGQGPQFIFQYYREEENGRGNFPPRFSGLQFPNYSSELNVNALELDDSALYLCASSLVSGDEQFFGPGTRLTVL.

The sample holds one count of this clonotype. This chain joins TRBV6-2 or TRBV6-3 and TRBJ1-1; D possibly corresponds to TRBD1 (6 bases). CDR1 MNHEY and CDR2 SVGEGT come from the germline V gene. The CDR3 is 13 residues long. Trimming shortened V by 7 bases and J by 0 bases, and 9 bases separated the two germline ends. The CDR3 bases are TGTGCCAGCAAAGGGGGACTGAACACTGAAGCTTTCTTT. Translation: CASKGGLNTEAFF.

The V gene is TRBV28, the J gene TRBJ1-5; 8 positions match TRBD1. Germline loops: CDR1 MDHEN, CDR2 SYDVKM. Germline trimming cut 7 bases from V and 6 bases from J; bases unmatched to any gene: 14. The length of the CDR3 is 16 residues. The CDR3 sequence: CASTTPAGGASQPQHF. CDR3 in DNA: TGTGCCAGCACTACCCCCGCAGGGGGCGCGAGTCAGCCCCAGCATTTT.

This clonotype came up a few times. This chain connects TRBV6-2 or TRBV6-3 to TRBJ2-5, with 7 positions matching TRBD2. The CDR3 loop spans 15 amino acids. The J segment lost 5 bases and the V segment lost 7 bases, leaving 13 bases of the junction unmatched. The germline gives CDR1 MNHEY, CDR2 SVGEGT. The CDR3 DNA sequence: TGTGCCAGCAAAGCCGGGCGGGAGTCGTCGGAGACCCAGTACTTC. Encoded protein: CASKAGRESSETQYF.

This chain joins TRBV6-2 or TRBV6-3 and TRBJ2-7; no firm D call. The germline gives CDR1 MNHEY, CDR2 SVGEGT. V gave up 5 bases and J gave up 6 bases, with 14 bases separating them. The CDR3 is made up of 13 amino acids. The CDR3 region is CASSEKGIGEQYF. CDR3 nucleotides: TGTGCCAGCAGTGAAAAGGGTATTGGCGAGCAGTACTTC.

The V call is TRBV10-3, the J call TRBJ1-1, with a tentative D call TRBD1 (5 bases). Germline V CDR1 and CDR2: ENHRY, SYGVKD. CDR3 length: 14 amino acids. Trimming took off 3 bases at V and 4 bases at J, with 12 bases between the two ends. CDR3 in DNA: TGTGCCATCAGTGAAGGAAGGGGAGTCACTGAAGCTTTCTTT. Residues: CAISEGRGVTEAFF.

J is TRBJ2-3 and V is TRBV28; D gene unclear. Germline V gene lookup returns CDR1 MDHEN and CDR2 SYDVKM. The CDR3 has 11 residues. V shed 2 bases and J shed 5 bases, with 2 bases lying between them. The CDR3 reads CASSLRDTQYF. CDR3 DNA: TGTGCCAGCAGTTTAAGAGATACGCAGTATTTT.

This chain connects TRBV4-2 to TRBJ2-7, with TRBD2 matching 7 bases. The V and J ends lost 5 bases and 1 base, in that order; junction bases with no gene match: 8. Germline-derived CDR1 and CDR2 are LGHNA and YNFKEQ. The CDR3 has 15 amino acids. This CDR3 reads CASSFGGEGSYEQYF. Here the CDR3 DNA reads TGTGCCAGCAGCTTTGGGGGGGAAGGATCCTACGAGCAGTACTTC.

V gene TRBV28 combines with J gene TRBJ1-5; D unclear. Germline CDR1 is MDHEN and CDR2 is SYDVKM. This CDR3 contains 12 residues. V lost 5 bases and J lost 4, with 6 bases in between. The CDR3, as DNA: TGTGCCAGCAGTGGAGGGAATCAGCCCCAGCATTTT. Translated: CASSGGNQPQHF.

This chain links TRBV18 with TRBJ2-7, with D perhaps TRBD1 or TRBD2 (5 bases each). The germline gives CDR1 KGHSH, CDR2 LQKENI. V lost 4 bases to trimming and J lost 4 bases, with 14 bases between them. The CDR3 consists of 14 residues. As DNA, the CDR3 is TGTGCCAGCTCACTAGCCGTTGGGACGTACGAGCAGTACTTC. It yields the protein CASSLAVGTYEQYF.

CDR3 sequence reads: CASSLREGPPEKLFF. Written as DNA, the CDR3 is TGTGCCAGCAGTTTAAGGGAGGGGCCGCCTGAAAAACTGTTTTTT. This sequence joins TRBV12-3 or TRBV12-4 and TRBJ1-4; a possible D gene is TRBD1 (5 bases). The CDR3 contains 15 residues. Trimming took off 2 bases at V and 7 bases at J, with 14 bases between the two ends.

This clonotype was picked up a small number of times. This chain links TRBV6-2 or TRBV6-3 with TRBJ1-1, with TRBD1 matching over 8 bases. V gave up 6 bases and J gave up 3 bases; unmatched junction bases: 3. The CDR3 is 13 residues long. Germline values: CDR1 MNHEY, CDR2 SVGEGT. The CDR3 DNA sequence: TGTGCCAGCAGACAGGGGGGGTACACTGAAGCTTTCTTT. Translating gives CASRQGGYTEAFF.

This clonotype was detected only once. The chain links TRBV28 to TRBJ1-5; D might be TRBD1 (6 bases). The V gene's germline CDR1 is MDHEN and CDR2 SYDVKM. V was trimmed by 1 base and J by 4 bases, leaving 20 bases between them. The CDR3 runs to 18 residues. The CDR3 sequence: CASSLLRGAGGGNQPQHF. CDR3 bases: TGTGCCAGCAGTTTATTAAGGGGGGCGGGGGGGGGGAATCAGCCCCAGCATTTT.

This sequence joins TRBV6-1 and TRBJ1-1; possible D gene TRBD1, 5 bases. The CDR3 extends over 14 amino acids. Trimming stripped 8 bases from V and 1 base from J, with 14 bases between. Looked up from germline, CDR1 is MNHNS and CDR2 is SASEGT. The CDR3 region is CASGMAGANTEAFF. The DNA of the CDR3 is TGTGCCAGCGGAATGGCTGGGGCGAACACTGAAGCTTTCTTT.

This clonotype showed up just a few times. J is TRBJ2-7 and V is TRBV5-4, with 14 positions matching TRBD2. V was pared by 4 bases and J by 7 bases, with 7 bases of the junction left unmatched. The CDR3 spans 15 residues. Germline V lookup: CDR1 SGHNT, CDR2 YYREEE (reference sequence). The CDR3 DNA reads as TGTGCCAGCAGCCGACTAGCGGGGGGGCCGGGGGAGCAGTACTTC. It codes for CASSRLAGGPGEQYF.

This chain links TRBV21-1 with TRBJ1-1; the table gives TRBD1 as D, unverified against the DNA. TRBV21-1 is flagged as a pseudogene. The CDR3 has 17 residues. Here the CDR3 DNA reads TGTGCCAGCAGCTCCCGATGCCCACCGAATCTGAACACTGAAGCTTTCTTT. Translation gives CASSSRCPPNLNTEAFF.

The chain has TRBV9 and TRBJ2-3, with TRBD1 matching 9 bases. CDR1 is SGDLS, CDR2 YYNGEE, per germline. V lost 0 bases, J lost 6 bases, and 5 bases stayed unmatched. CDR3 size: 15 residues. The CDR3 DNA sequence: TGTGCCAGCAGCGTAGTAACAGGGGGCGCGGATACGCAGTATTTT. This translates into CASSVVTGGADTQYF.

This clonotype has only a few counts. The CDR3 here is CATSRSGQRGQHF. CDR3 bases: TGTGCCACCAGCAGAAGTGGACAGCGAGGCCAGCATTTT. The chain carries TRBV15 and TRBJ1-5, with D perhaps TRBD1 (6 bases). The length of the CDR3 is 13 residues. In germline, CDR1 is LNHNV, CDR2 YYDKDF (reference sequence). Deletions cut 2 bases from V and 12 bases from J, with 14 bases between. The entire variable domain, with the rest obtained from reference TRBV15 and TRBJ1-5, is as follows: DAMVIQNPRYQVTQFGKPVTLSCSQTLNHNVMYWYQQKSSQAPKLLFHYYDKDFNNEADTPDNFQSRRPNTSFCFLDIRSPGLGDTAMYLCATSRSGQRGQHFGDGTRLSIL.

The gene calls are TRBV5-1 and TRBJ1-1; 7 nucleotides line up with TRBD1. The CDR3 has 14 residues. V dropped 6 bases and J dropped 0; count of bases not matched to a gene: 5. CDR1 and CDR2 from the germline V gene are SGHRS and YFSETQ. The CDR3 region is CASTVTGMNTEAFF. The CDR3 DNA sequence: TGCGCCAGCACCGTGACAGGGATGAACACTGAAGCTTTCTTT.

The chain employs TRBV10-2 and TRBJ2-6; no clear D. Trimming took 3 bases from V and 2 from J, leaving 11 bases between them. Germline CDR1 WSHSY, CDR2 SAAADI. This CDR3 comprises 16 residues. The CDR3 region is CASSEVGGTGANVLTF. The CDR3 DNA follows: TGCGCCAGCAGTGAAGTTGGTGGGACTGGGGCCAACGTCCTGACTTTC.

This CDR3 reads CASKTGTANYGYTF. The CDR3 DNA follows: TGTGCCAGCAAGACCGGGACAGCTAACTATGGCTACACCTTC. The rearrangement links TRBV28 to TRBJ1-2; 7 bases are a match to TRBD1. CDR1 and CDR2 (germline): MDHEN, SYDVKM. J lost 0 bases, V lost 7 bases, and 5 bases had no gene match. This CDR3 comprises 14 residues.

V is TRBV5-1 and J is TRBJ2-3; TRBD1 might be the D (5 bases). Deletions cut 3 bases from V and 1 base from J, with 15 bases between. The CDR3 is 16 residues long. Germline lookup yields CDR1 SGHRS and CDR2 YFSETQ. The CDR3 DNA is TGCGCCAGCAGCTCGGACGCAGGGCCAGGCACAGATACGCAGTATTTT. This gives the protein CASSSDAGPGTDTQYF. The full variable domain, in which reference TRBV5-1 and TRBJ2-3 provide the parts outside the CDR3, is KAGVTQTPRYLIKTRGQQVTLSCSPISGHRSVSWYQQTPGQGLQFLFEYFSETQRNKGNFPGRFSGRQFSNSRSEMNVSTLELGDSALYLCASSSDAGPGTDTQYFGPGTRLTVL.

The J gene is TRBJ1-3, the V gene TRBV2; no firm D call. From germline, CDR1 is SNHLY and CDR2 FYNNEI. The CDR3 is made up of 12 amino acids. Trimming removed 6 bases from V and 1 base from J, with 4 bases in between. The CDR3 DNA follows: TGTGCCAGCAGCCTATCTGGAAACACCATATATTTT. Protein sequence: CASSLSGNTIYF.